These 2 T cell receptor beta chains came from one sample sequenced in a study of cytomegalovirus exposure and HLA in healthy donors (dated by TCRdb to about 2017). Library prep was done by the immunoSEQ multiplex PCR assay. For the multiplex PCR, a mixture combining 60 forward primers for TCR Vbeta segments and 13 reverse primers for TCR Jbeta segments was used. TCRdb mirrors the immuneACCESS table, restricted to in-frame sequences. Some clones are absent from its copies; in checked studies, under half trace to an unresolved V gene, and the reason for the others is unknown. This sample gives some 97,000 clones in total; under 80% of them show up just once. The ten largest clonotypes hold over 3.5% of the sample. Sequenced: PBMCs. These receptors were collected from a woman aged 45-60 years in good health and CMV-seropositive.

V and J are TRBV19 and TRBJ2-1; 7 bases are a match to TRBD1. CDR1 is LNHDA, CDR2 SQIVND, per germline (reference sequence). V shed 4 bases, J shed 4 bases, and the junction held 4 bases outside the gene matches. The CDR3 has 14 residues. This CDR3 is CASSRQGGYNEQFF. In DNA form, the CDR3 reads TGTGCCAGTAGTAGACAGGGTGGGTACAATGAGCAGTTCTTC.

The V call is TRBV18, the J call TRBJ2-7; D not certain. Germline lookup yields CDR1 KGHSH and CDR2 LQKENI. The CDR3 sequence is 13 residues long. The V and J ends lost 3 bases and 3 bases respectively, with 9 bases between them. This CDR3 is CASSPNRIYEQYF. For the CDR3, the DNA is TGTGCCAGCTCACCGAACAGAATCTACGAGCAGTACTTC.